This is a list of T cell receptor beta chains from one sample in a study of graft-versus-host responses after intestinal transplantation. Only in-frame clones appear in the TCRdb table, and some are missing; sequencing was by immunoSEQ multiplex PCR. The sample has tens of thousands of clones, roughly nine tenths seen once; the top ten hold 0.1%. Their antigens remain unidentified. The specimen comprised unstimulated CD4+ T cells sorted from spleen or lymph node cells, sampled before intestinal transplant. The source of these receptors is a human donor who received an intestinal transplant. CDR3s include the opening cysteine and the closing phenylalanine or tryptophan. The D gene is left open where the match is weak.

d_gene,v_gene,j_gene,CDR3aa
NA,TRBV7-2,TRBJ1-6,CASSPLRLAALHF
NA,TRBV2,TRBJ2-1,CASPGGSSYNEQFF
NA,TRBV6-6,TRBJ2-7,CASSASPAGAYEQYF
NA,TRBV6-1,TRBJ1-2,CASSESSAGPLGYTF
NA,TRBV5-5,TRBJ2-5,CASSFEAKQGQETQYF
TRBD1,TRBV9,TRBJ2-2,CASSPRTGLNTGELFF
NA,TRBV5-1,TRBJ2-5,CASSWQGGETQYF
TRBD1,TRBV7-8,TRBJ1-2,CASSLRGQGWNYGYTF
NA,TRBV5-1,TRBJ2-3,CASSLGMGGYTDTQYF
TRBD1,TRBV7-6,TRBJ2-2,CASSSLRGPTTGELFF